A selection of T cell receptor beta chains follows, all from one sample in a study of T-cell reconstitution after alpha-beta-depleted transplantation in children. TCRdb redid the calling of the PCR reads with MiXCR, one entry per CDR3 protein. Among over 550,000 distinct CDR3 sequences, 10% to 13% were seen once, and the ten largest hold less than 4.5%. Here the sequenced sample was PBMCs from the stem cell graft donor, taken from the stem cell graft. These receptors came from a human donor who donated a stem cell graft to a child with acute myeloid leukemia. Each CDR3 is given with its conserved first and last residue. A D gene is named only where the DNA matches it firmly. Expanded clones get a size class; other rows say once, few or many, or leave the size out.

v_call	clone_size	d_call	j_call	cdr3_aa	cdr3_nt
TRBV24-1	few	.	TRBJ2-5	CATSDTGARETQYF	TGTGCCACCAGTGATACGGGTGCACGCGAGACCCAGTACTTC
TRBV18	.	.	TRBJ2-1	CASSARQGGVNEQFF	TGTGCCAGCTCAGCCCGACAGGGAGGGGTTAATGAGCAGTTCTTC
TRBV3-1	.	TRBD2	TRBJ2-1	CASSPVSGSHNEQFF	TGTGCCAGCAGCCCAGTCAGCGGGAGCCACAATGAGCAGTTCTTC
TRBV20-1	many	TRBD2	TRBJ2-1	CSARGLARTYNEQFF	TGCAGTGCTAGAGGACTAGCGAGAACCTACAATGAGCAGTTCTTC
TRBV7-2	many	TRBD2	TRBJ2-1	CASSSAGGPSYEQFF	TGTGCCAGCAGCTCAGCGGGAGGGCCCTCTTATGAGCAGTTCTTC
TRBV30	many	.	TRBJ1-1	CAWSARVNTEAFF	TGTGCCTGGAGTGCCAGGGTGAACACTGAAGCTTTCTTT
TRBV4-3	few	TRBD2	TRBJ2-7	CASSQNRGGYEQYF	TGCGCCAGCAGCCAAAACCGGGGGGGATACGAGCAGTACTTC
TRBV19	.	.	TRBJ2-7	CASSMRGFEQYF	TGTGCCAGTAGTATGAGGGGGTTCGAGCAGTACTTC
TRBV30	.	.	TRBJ1-1	CAYSRDTEAFF	TGTGCCTATTCCCGGGACACTGAAGCTTTCTTT
TRBV29-1	.	TRBD2	TRBJ2-1	CSVSGGLPGSYNEQFF	TGCAGCGTTAGCGGGGGACTACCCGGCTCCTACAATGAGCAGTTCTTC
TRBV6-2/TRBV6-3	many	.	TRBJ2-2	CASRFPNTGELFF	TGTGCCAGCAGATTCCCGAACACCGGGGAGCTGTTTTTT
TRBV5-5	many	.	TRBJ2-1	CASSLWGSSYNEQFF	TGTGCCAGCAGCTTGTGGGGGAGCTCCTACAATGAGCAGTTCTTC
TRBV27	.	.	TRBJ1-2	CASSPTMWRGYTF	TGTGCCAGCAGTCCCACCATGTGGAGGGGCTACACCTTC
TRBV7-2	many	TRBD2	TRBJ2-1	CASSPVGRDEQFF	TGTGCCAGCAGCCCTGTGGGGAGGGATGAGCAGTTCTTC
TRBV12-3/TRBV12-4	few	.	TRBJ2-3	CASSRGTAGGDTQYF	TGTGCCAGCAGTCGCGGGACCGCCGGGGGAGATACGCAGTATTTT
TRBV28	.	.	TRBJ2-5	CASSLIPGWSSGTGETQYF	TGTGCCAGCAGTTTAATCCCGGGATGGAGTTCCGGGACCGGAGAGACCCAGTACTTC
TRBV7-2	many	.	TRBJ1-2	CASSLVGQAAYGYTF	TGTGCCAGCAGCTTAGTCGGGCAGGCGGCCTATGGCTACACCTTC
TRBV6-5	few	TRBD1	TRBJ1-2	CASSYVGKGTVDGYTF	TGTGCCAGCAGTTACGTGGGAAAAGGGACAGTAGATGGCTACACCTTC
TRBV29-1	many	.	TRBJ2-7	CSARWEVSPYEQYF	TGCAGCGCAAGATGGGAGGTCTCACCCTACGAGCAGTACTTC
TRBV2	.	.	TRBJ2-1	CASSERDVGGNSYNEQFF	TGTGCCAGCAGTGAAAGGGATGTGGGCGGGAACTCCTACAATGAGCAGTTCTTC
TRBV7-2	.	TRBD2	TRBJ2-5	CASRLTGTTQETQYF	TGTGCCAGCAGACTAACCGGGACTACCCAAGAGACCCAGTACTTC
TRBV20-1	many	TRBD2	TRBJ2-2	CSAHRNPTSGRNTGELFF	TGCAGTGCCCATCGCAACCCGACTAGCGGGAGAAACACCGGGGAGCTGTTTTTT
TRBV19	.	.	TRBJ1-3	CASSGDRSGNTIYF	TGTGCCAGTAGTGGGGACCGCTCCGGAAACACCATATATTTT
TRBV29-1	many	TRBD1	TRBJ1-2	CSVGTGGHGYTF	TGCAGCGTTGGGACAGGGGGACATGGCTACACCTTC
TRBV2	many	.	TRBJ2-1	CASLLGTTYNEQFF	TGTGCCAGCCTGCTGGGGACCACCTACAATGAGCAGTTCTTC
TRBV9	few	.	TRBJ2-5	CASSVGLLPPEETQYF	TGTGCCAGCAGCGTAGGGCTACTGCCCCCTGAGGAGACCCAGTACTTC
TRBV4-3	.	TRBD2	TRBJ2-3	CASSQDLMAGGTDTQYF	TGCGCCAGCAGCCAAGATTTAATGGCGGGAGGAACAGATACGCAGTATTTT
TRBV5-1	few	.	TRBJ2-7	CASSSSLRRDEQYF	TGCGCCAGCAGCTCCTCTTTAAGACGGGACGAGCAGTACTTC
TRBV25-1	.	TRBD1	TRBJ1-1	CASSDRARTGKTEAFF	TGTGCCAGCAGTGACCGGGCGAGGACAGGGAAGACTGAAGCTTTCTTT
TRBV25-1	.	.	TRBJ1-1	CASRGAGDTEAFF	TGTGCCAGCAGGGGGGCAGGGGACACTGAAGCTTTCTTT
TRBV12-3/TRBV12-4	few	.	TRBJ2-7	CASRVRTGDYEQYF	TGTGCCAGCAGGGTAAGGACTGGTGACTACGAGCAGTACTTC
TRBV7-2	many	TRBD2	TRBJ2-1	CASSFWGGSSYNEQFF	TGTGCCAGCAGCTTCTGGGGCGGGAGTTCCTACAATGAGCAGTTCTTC
TRBV5-1	few	.	TRBJ1-1	CASSLEAAWDTEAFF	TGCGCCAGCAGCTTGGAGGCGGCTTGGGACACTGAAGCTTTCTTT
TRBV2	.	.	TRBJ2-3	CASSRLVGDTQYF	TGTGCCAGCAGTCGACTAGTTGGAGATACGCAGTATTTT
TRBV6-1	many	TRBD2	TRBJ2-7	CASRPMGSGIYEQYF	TGTGCCAGTCGACCGATGGGTAGCGGGATCTACGAGCAGTACTTC
TRBV6-1	few	TRBD1	TRBJ2-1	CASSEGGQGSNEQFF	TGTGCCAGCAGTGAGGGGGGACAGGGATCCAATGAGCAGTTCTTC
TRBV21-1	few	.	TRBJ2-1	CASSKVASQPINEQFF	TGTGCCAGCAGCAAAGTGGCTAGTCAGCCGATTAATGAGCAGTTCTTC
TRBV15	.	.	TRBJ2-3	CATSRDQTTQYF	TGTGCCACCAGCAGAGATCAGACTACGCAGTATTTT
TRBV7-2	few	TRBD2	TRBJ2-1	CASSHDSGTSGRNEQFF	TGTGCCAGCAGCCACGATTCCGGGACTAGCGGACGCAATGAGCAGTTCTTC
TRBV20-1	few	TRBD2	TRBJ2-1	CSARAASGGSYNEQFF	TGCAGTGCTAGAGCGGCTAGCGGGGGTTCCTACAATGAGCAGTTCTTC
TRBV29-1	few	TRBD1	TRBJ2-5	CSVRTGDMETQYF	TGCAGCGTTAGGACAGGGGATATGGAGACCCAGTACTTC
TRBV12-3/TRBV12-4	many	.	TRBJ2-3	CASSPASYADTQYF	TGTGCCAGCAGTCCCGCTAGTTACGCAGATACGCAGTATTTT
TRBV29-1	few	.	TRBJ2-6	CSVESGSGANVLTF	TGCAGCGTTGAATCCGGCTCTGGGGCCAACGTCCTGACTTTC
TRBV6-1	.	.	TRBJ1-5	CASSEAQRNQPQHF	TGTGCCAGCAGTGAAGCGCAGCGCAATCAGCCCCAGCATTTT
TRBV27	many	TRBD2	TRBJ2-3	CASSFVGLAVDTQYF	TGTGCCAGCAGTTTTGTGGGACTAGCAGTTGATACGCAGTATTTT
TRBV24-1	.	TRBD2	TRBJ2-1	CATSAGTSGTEVEQFF	TGTGCCACCAGTGCCGGGACTAGCGGGACAGAAGTTGAGCAGTTCTTC
TRBV11-3	.	TRBD2	TRBJ2-1	CASSLDRAGSQFF	TGTGCCAGCAGCTTAGATCGAGCGGGATCGCAGTTCTTC
TRBV5-1	many	TRBD1	TRBJ2-7	CASSLAGQGAYEQYF	TGCGCCAGCAGCTTGGCGGGACAGGGGGCCTACGAGCAGTACTTC
TRBV6-6	.	.	TRBJ1-5	CASKEGLLQPQHF	TGTGCCAGCAAAGAGGGCCTTCTTCAGCCCCAGCATTTT
TRBV27	.	.	TRBJ1-1	CASSLAAWGTEAFF	TGTGCCAGCAGTTTGGCCGCCTGGGGAACTGAAGCTTTCTTT
TRBV11-2	.	TRBD1	TRBJ2-3	CASSLSGQVLTDTQYF	TGTGCCAGCAGCCTCTCGGGACAGGTTCTTACAGATACGCAGTATTTT
TRBV7-2	.	.	TRBJ2-1	CASSRAGTTAYNEQFF	TGTGCCAGCAGCAGGGCAGGAACTACAGCCTACAATGAGCAGTTCTTC